Following are 18 T cell receptor beta chains from one sample sequenced in a study of T cell repertoires in cytomegalovirus infection. TCRdb processed the reads anew with MiXCR; each CDR3 protein has one entry. Counted here are 490,000 or so distinct CDR3 sequences, roughly 10% occurring once; the ten biggest clones make up approximately 10%. Sequenced input: PBMCs. These TCRs come from a human donor in good health (CMV status not recorded). Some clones in this sample may be carry-over from other donors' samples.

This clonotype was counted between two and nine times. The CDR3 loop is CSARGQGFTGELFF. CDR3 bases: TGCAGTGCTAGAGGACAGGGTTTCACCGGGGAGCTGTTTTTT. The chain recombines TRBV20-1 with TRBJ2-2, with 7 positions matching TRBD1. Germline lookup yields CDR1 DFQATT and CDR2 SNEGSKA (reference sequence). The J segment lost 4 bases and the V segment lost 1 base, leaving 3 bases of the junction unmatched. The CDR3 consists of 14 residues.

This clonotype was counted many times. The genes are TRBV7-6 and TRBJ2-2, with D tentatively TRBD1 (7 bases). V was pared by 5 bases and J by 5 bases, with 27 bases between. CDR1 is SGHVS and CDR2 is FNYEAQ in the germline V gene. This CDR3 spans 19 amino acids. The CDR3, as DNA: TGTGCCAGCAGCCGACTCCCGGGCCAATCAGGGGGGACGACCGGGGAGCTGTTTTTT. This gives the protein CASSRLPGQSGGTTGELFF.

This clonotype was seen repeatedly, ten times or more. Compared with germline, one end of the junction differs, possibly owing to a read error. The V and J genes are TRBV7-7 and TRBJ2-3; D remains unclear. The CDR3 length is 14 residues. Germline-derived CDR1 and CDR2 are SSHAT and FNYEAQ (reference sequence). CDR3 bases: TGTGCTAGCAGCCCTAGTCGTGCCACAGATACGCAGTATTTT. Amino acids: CASSPSRATDTQYF.

This clonotype was picked up many times. The chain is built from TRBV27 and TRBJ1-1, with no clear D. Germline V gene data show CDR1 as MNHEY and CDR2 as SMNVEV (reference sequence). V gave up 6 bases and J gave up 0 bases, with 8 bases separating them. The CDR3 is made up of 13 amino acids. CDR3 bases: TGTGCCAGCAGGGGTGGAATGAACACTGAAGCTTTCTTT. Translated: CASRGGMNTEAFF.

This chain joins TRBV3-1 and TRBJ2-2, with 10 nucleotides matching TRBD2. Trimming at V came to 7 bases and at J to 3 bases, leaving 8 bases not matched to a gene. Germline CDR1 reads LGHDT; CDR2 reads YNNKEL (reference sequence). The CDR3 contains 16 residues. The CDR3 here is CASTSLAGEDTGELFF. The CDR3 DNA is TGTGCCAGCACCTCCCTAGCGGGGGAGGACACCGGGGAGCTGTTTTTT.

This clonotype was observed at least ten times. The chain links TRBV11-2 to TRBJ1-1; perhaps TRBD1 as D (6 bases). CDR3 length equals 15 residues. CDR1 is SGHAT and CDR2 is FQNNGV in the germline V gene. The ends were cut back, 3 bases at V and 4 bases at J, with 15 bases in the middle. CDR3 coding DNA: TGTGCCAGCAGCTTCGGGACAAAAAGTGGCACTGAAGCTTTCTTT. It translates to CASSFGTKSGTEAFF.

This clonotype was detected ten times or more. CDR3 amino acids: CASSLSIRGSEQYF. The CDR3 region has the DNA TGTGCCAGCAGTTTATCGATCAGGGGTAGCGAGCAGTACTTC. The V gene is TRBV27, the J gene TRBJ2-7; perhaps TRBD1 as D (6 bases). The CDR3 is 14 residues long. Per germline, CDR1 MNHEY and CDR2 SMNVEV (reference sequence). With 0 bases removed from V and 6 bases from J, the gap between germline ends came to 12 bases.

This clonotype was found a few times. The chain couples TRBV12-3 or TRBV12-4 to TRBJ2-7; TRBD1 matches 7 bases. Unmatched junction bases numbered 10, after V lost 5 bases and J lost 3 bases. The CDR3 length is 15 residues. The CDR3 loop is CASSQGTDAFYEQYF. The CDR3 nucleotides read TGTGCCAGCAGTCAGGGGACAGATGCTTTCTACGAGCAGTACTTC.

CDR3 residues: CASSLAGRGFSYEQYF. CDR3 DNA sequence: TGCGCCAGCAGCTTGGCTGGCAGGGGGTTTTCCTACGAGCAGTACTTC. This chain joins TRBV5-1 and TRBJ2-7; 7 nucleotides align to TRBD1. V lost 0 bases and J lost 1; bases outside the gene matches: 7. This CDR3 spans 16 amino acids. CDR1 is SGHRS and CDR2 is YFSETQ in the germline V gene.

The rearrangement joins TRBV15 to TRBJ1-1; tentative D call: TRBD1 (6 bases). The CDR3 length is 17 residues. V was shortened by 2 bases and J by 0 bases, with 16 bases between the two germline ends. Germline V lookup: CDR1 LNHNV, CDR2 YYDKDF (reference sequence). This CDR3 is CATSRPSGTWVNTEAFF. Here the CDR3 DNA reads TGTGCCACCAGCAGACCTTCCGGGACATGGGTGAACACTGAAGCTTTCTTT.

The chain uses TRBV29-1 and TRBJ2-7; D may correspond to TRBD1 or TRBD2 (5 bases each). V was clipped by 1 base and J by 4 bases, with 11 bases between them. This CDR3 is 13 amino acids long. Germline V gives CDR1 SQVTM, CDR2 ANQGSEA. CDR3 loop: CSVEGGTQYEQYF. The CDR3 coding sequence is TGCAGCGTTGAAGGTGGGACGCAGTACGAGCAGTACTTC.

This clonotype was seen repeatedly, ten times or more. This chain connects TRBV11-2 to TRBJ1-1; D gene uncertain. This CDR3 comprises 13 residues. Germline values: CDR1 SGHAT, CDR2 FQNNGV. Trimming cost V 8 bases and J 1 base, with 11 bases left between them. Here the CDR3 DNA reads TGTGCCAGCCTGCTTTCCTCGAACACTGAAGCTTTCTTT. It codes for CASLLSSNTEAFF. Combining the CDR3 with reference TRBV11-2 and TRBJ1-1 gives the whole variable domain EAGVAQSPRYKIIEKRQSVAFWCNPISGHATLYWYQQILGQGPKLLIQFQNNGVVDDSQLPKDRFSAERLKGVDSTLKIQPAKLEDSAVYLCASLLSSNTEAFFGQGTRLTVV.

The chain employs TRBV29-1 and TRBJ1-3; D unclear. V dropped 3 bases and J dropped 4 bases, with 13 bases sitting between them. Germline assignment: CDR1 SQVTM and CDR2 ANQGSEA. The CDR3 sequence is 14 residues long. DNA of the CDR3: TGCAGCGTTGACCCAGGCCGAACGGGAAACACCATATATTTT. Protein product: CSVDPGRTGNTIYF.

This chain uses TRBV30 with TRBJ2-2; D unresolved. The CDR3 spans 11 residues. Germline V gene lookup returns CDR1 GTSNPN and CDR2 SVGIG (reference sequence). The V end lost 2 bases, the J end lost 4 bases, and 2 bases lay between the germline ends. CDR3 amino acids: CAWSLTGELFF. The DNA of the CDR3 is TGTGCCTGGAGTCTCACCGGGGAGCTGTTTTTT.

Many counts were recorded for this clonotype. The rearrangement uses TRBV19 and TRBJ2-1, with 11 positions matching TRBD2. The CDR3 is 17 residues long. V lost 7 bases, J lost 0 bases, and 8 bases stayed unmatched. Germline CDR1 and CDR2: LNHDA and SQIVND (reference sequence). Here the CDR3 DNA reads TGTGCCAGTAAAGCTAGCGGGGGGCAAGGCTCCTACAATGAGCAGTTCTTC. Its protein is CASKASGGQGSYNEQFF.

This chain links TRBV6-5 with TRBJ2-5; D possibly matches TRBD1 or TRBD2 (5 bases each). CDR1 and CDR2 (germline): MNHEY, SVGAGI. The CDR3 runs to 14 residues. Trimming stripped 5 bases from V and 5 bases from J, with 15 bases between. This CDR3 reads CASSQEGTGETQYF. CDR3 nucleotide sequence: TGTGCCAGCAGTCAAGAGGGGACGGGGGAGACCCAGTACTTC.

This clonotype came up a few times. The V gene is TRBV10-3, the J gene TRBJ1-5; 10 nucleotides align to TRBD1. The CDR3 consists of 17 residues. The germline V gene encodes CDR1 ENHRY and CDR2 SYGVKD. The junction had 6 bases not matched to a gene; V was cut back by 4 bases and J by 0 bases. Written as DNA, the CDR3 is TGTGCCATCAGTGCCGGGACAGGGGTGTATAGCAATCAGCCCCAGCATTTT. As protein: CAISAGTGVYSNQPQHF.

This clonotype was seen many times. The chain recombines TRBV7-2 with TRBJ1-2, with unresolved D. CDR1 SGHTA and CDR2 FQGNSA come from the germline V gene. This CDR3 has 18 residues. Trimming cost V 1 base and J 1 base, with 19 bases left between them. DNA for the CDR3: TGTGCCAGCAGCTTAGTACCGTACCTGGGCAGCGATAACTATGGCTACACCTTC. It codes for CASSLVPYLGSDNYGYTF.